The present entry profiles one TCR beta chain with its context. These data belong to a study of cytomegalovirus exposure and HLA in healthy donors. PCR used 60 Vbeta primers and 13 Jbeta primers. Data came from immunoSEQ multiplex PCR; TCRdb stores just in-frame clones and leaves some out. This table holds roughly 150,000 clones, roughly 76% found once. The germline CDR1 and CDR2 sequences are MNHEY and SMNVEV (reference sequence). V lost 8 bases and J 4 bases, leaving 18 bases between the germline ends. This CDR3 is built from 16 residues. The receptor's source is a male donor in good health and CMV-seronegative. Specimen: PBMCs. V gene TRBV27 combines with J gene TRBJ1-6; no clear D. Here the CDR3 DNA reads TGTGCCAGCCGTGGAGGTGAACGGGGTTATAATTCACCCCTCCACTTT. Residues: CASRGGERGYNSPLHF.